This TCR beta chain was sequenced in a study of cytomegalovirus exposure and HLA in healthy donors. The sample holds a few counts of this clone. All donors participated as healthy donors of bone marrow. This CDR3 region has 13 residues. Trimming cost V 1 base and J 5 bases, with 9 bases left between them. Germline CDR1 SGHDT, CDR2 YYEEEE. PCR amplification relied on 60 Vbeta primers (plus 13 Jbeta primers). Some clones are missing from TCRdb's copy, which holds only in-frame ones; the method was immunoSEQ multiplex PCR. There are about 98,000 clones in the sample; under 85% occur only once, and roughly 9.7% lies in the top ten.

The sequencing sample was made of PBMCs. The chain has TRBV5-6 and TRBJ1-1; D unclear. This receptor was taken from a man between 18 and 35 years old in good health and CMV-seropositive. The CDR3 sequence: CASSLYRGTEAFF. In DNA, the CDR3 is TGTGCCAGCAGCTTGTATCGAGGGACTGAAGCTTTCTTT.